This T cell receptor (beta chain) was documented in a study of T cells in Graves' hyperthyroidism and ophthalmopathy. This clonotype was recorded a few times. TCR beta CDR3 regions were amplified from RNA transcripts. The HTBI primer set served for first-round RT-PCR of the TCR CDR3. TCRdb passed the multiplex PCR reads through MiXCR, listing each CDR3 protein once. This table has about 740,000 distinct CDR3 sequences, roughly 15% appearing once. The sequenced material came from blood. The origin of this receptor is a woman younger than 35 with Graves' hyperthyroidism.

CDR3 bases: TGCGCCAGCAGCCAAGGATTCATCGATGGCGAGCAGTACTTC. Translation gives CASSQGFIDGEQYF. The chain joins TRBV4-1 to TRBJ2-7; D is unresolved. The CDR3 loop spans 14 amino acids. The V end was cut by 1 base, the J end by 6 bases, with 13 bases between. Germline assignment: CDR1 MGHRA and CDR2 YSYEKL.